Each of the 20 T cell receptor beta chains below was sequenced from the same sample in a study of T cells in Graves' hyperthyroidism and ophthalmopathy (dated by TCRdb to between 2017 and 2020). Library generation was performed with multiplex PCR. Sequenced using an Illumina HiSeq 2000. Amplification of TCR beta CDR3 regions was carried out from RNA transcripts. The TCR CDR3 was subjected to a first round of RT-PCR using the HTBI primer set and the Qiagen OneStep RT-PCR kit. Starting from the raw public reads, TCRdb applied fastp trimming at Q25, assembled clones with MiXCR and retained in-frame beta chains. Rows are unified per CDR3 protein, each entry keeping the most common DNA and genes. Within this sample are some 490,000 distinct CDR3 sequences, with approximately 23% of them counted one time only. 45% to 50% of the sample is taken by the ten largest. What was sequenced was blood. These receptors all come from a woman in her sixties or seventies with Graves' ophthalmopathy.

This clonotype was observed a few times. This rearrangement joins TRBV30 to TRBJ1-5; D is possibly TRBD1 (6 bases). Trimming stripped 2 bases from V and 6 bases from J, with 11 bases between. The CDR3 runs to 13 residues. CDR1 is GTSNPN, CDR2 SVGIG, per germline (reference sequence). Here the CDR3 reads CAWSMGGGQPQHF. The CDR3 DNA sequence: TGTGCCTGGAGTATGGGGGGCGGTCAGCCCCAGCATTTT. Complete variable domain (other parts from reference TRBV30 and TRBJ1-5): SQTIHQWPATLVQPVGSPLSLECTVEGTSNPNLYWYRQAAGRGLQLLFYSVGIGQISSEVPQNLSASRPQDRQFILSSKKLLLSDSGFYLCAWSMGGGQPQHFGDGTRLSIL.

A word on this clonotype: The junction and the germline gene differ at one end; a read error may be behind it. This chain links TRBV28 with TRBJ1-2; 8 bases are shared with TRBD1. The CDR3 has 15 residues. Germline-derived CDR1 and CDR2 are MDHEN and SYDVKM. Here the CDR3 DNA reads TGTGTCAGCACCATCCCCGCAGGACAGGGCCATGGCTACACCTTC. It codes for CVSTIPAGQGHGYTF.

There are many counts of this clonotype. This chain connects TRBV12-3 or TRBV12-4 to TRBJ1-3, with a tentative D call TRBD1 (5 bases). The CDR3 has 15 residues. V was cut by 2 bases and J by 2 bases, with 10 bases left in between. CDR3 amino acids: CASSLRGNTGNTIYF. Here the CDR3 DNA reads TGTGCCAGCAGTTTAAGGGGCAACACTGGAAACACCATATATTTT.

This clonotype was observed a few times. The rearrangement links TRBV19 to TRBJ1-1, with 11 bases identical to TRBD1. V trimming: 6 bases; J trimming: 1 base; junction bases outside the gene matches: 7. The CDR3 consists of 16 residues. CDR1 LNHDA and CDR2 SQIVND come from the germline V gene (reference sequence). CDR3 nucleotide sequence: TGTGCCAGTAGGGACAGGGGGCGAGAGAGGAACACTGAAGCTTTCTTT. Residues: CASRDRGRERNTEAFF. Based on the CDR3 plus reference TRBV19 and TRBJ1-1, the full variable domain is DGGITQSPKYLFRKEGQNVTLSCEQNLNHDAMYWYRQDPGQGLRLIYYSQIVNDFQKGDIAEGYSVSREKKESFPLTVTSAQKNPTAFYLCASRDRGRERNTEAFFGQGTRLTVV.

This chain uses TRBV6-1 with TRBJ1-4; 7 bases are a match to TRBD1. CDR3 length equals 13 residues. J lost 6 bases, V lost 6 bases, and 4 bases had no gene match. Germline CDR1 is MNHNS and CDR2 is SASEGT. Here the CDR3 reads CASSGTVDEKLFF. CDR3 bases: TGTGCCAGCAGCGGGACAGTCGATGAAAAACTGTTTTTT.

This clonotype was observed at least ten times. CDR3 bases: TGCAGTGCAAGTGAGGGACAAGAGAACTATGGCTACACCTTC. This translates into CSASEGQENYGYTF. V gene TRBV20-1 combines with J gene TRBJ1-2; tentatively, D is TRBD1 (6 bases). V was clipped by 6 bases and J by 2 bases, with 16 bases between them. CDR3 length equals 14 residues. Germline loops: CDR1 DFQATT, CDR2 SNEGSKA (reference sequence).

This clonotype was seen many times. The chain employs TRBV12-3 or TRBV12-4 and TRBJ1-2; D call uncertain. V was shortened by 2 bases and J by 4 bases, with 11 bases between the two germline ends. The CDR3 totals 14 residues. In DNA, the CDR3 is TGTGCCAGCAGTTTAACCGGGGTCGGCTATGGCTACACCTTC. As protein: CASSLTGVGYGYTF.

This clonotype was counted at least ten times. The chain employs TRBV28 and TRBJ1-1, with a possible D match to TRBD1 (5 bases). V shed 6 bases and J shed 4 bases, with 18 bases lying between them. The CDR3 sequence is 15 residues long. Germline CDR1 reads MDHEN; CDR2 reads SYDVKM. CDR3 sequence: CASSSYGGSRTEAFF. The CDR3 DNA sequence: TGTGCCAGCAGCTCCTACGGGGGTTCTCGCACTGAAGCTTTCTTT.

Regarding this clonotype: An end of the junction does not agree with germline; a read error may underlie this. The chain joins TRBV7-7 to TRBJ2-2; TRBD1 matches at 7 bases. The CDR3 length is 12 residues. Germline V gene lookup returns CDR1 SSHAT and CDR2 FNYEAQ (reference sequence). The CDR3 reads CASSRDSGELFF. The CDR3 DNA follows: TGTGCTAGCAGCCGGGACAGCGGGGAGCTGTTTTTT.

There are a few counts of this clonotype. The CDR3 sequence is CASSMSGGQTEAFF. CDR3 sequence (DNA): TGTGCCAGTAGTATGAGTGGGGGCCAAACTGAAGCTTTCTTT. The V gene is TRBV19, the J gene TRBJ1-1, with TRBD1 as a possible D gene (6 bases). The CDR3 contains 14 residues. The V gene lost 3 bases and the J gene lost 5 bases, with 13 bases spanning the gap. In germline, CDR1 is LNHDA, CDR2 SQIVND (reference sequence).

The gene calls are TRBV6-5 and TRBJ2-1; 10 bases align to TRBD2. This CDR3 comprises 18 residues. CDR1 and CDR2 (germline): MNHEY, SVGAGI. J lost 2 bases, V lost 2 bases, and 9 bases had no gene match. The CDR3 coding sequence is TGTGCCAGCAGTTACGTCCGACTAGCGGGCACTACCTACAATGAGCAGTTCTTC. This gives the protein CASSYVRLAGTTYNEQFF.

The CDR3 spells CASSLEGGQTQYF. CDR3 bases: TGCGCCAGCAGCTTGGAGGGGGGTCAGACCCAGTACTTC. The V call is TRBV5-1, the J call TRBJ2-5, with D tentatively TRBD1 or TRBD2 (6 bases each). Germline lookup yields CDR1 SGHRS and CDR2 YFSETQ. Trimming removed 0 bases at V and 6 bases at J, with 9 bases between. The CDR3 is 13 amino acids.

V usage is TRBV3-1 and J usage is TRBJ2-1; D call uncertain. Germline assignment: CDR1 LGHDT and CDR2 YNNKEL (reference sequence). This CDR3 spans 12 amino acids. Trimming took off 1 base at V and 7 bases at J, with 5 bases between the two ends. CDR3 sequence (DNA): TGTGCCAGCAGCCAAGTTGAGAATGAGCAGTTCTTC. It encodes CASSQVENEQFF.

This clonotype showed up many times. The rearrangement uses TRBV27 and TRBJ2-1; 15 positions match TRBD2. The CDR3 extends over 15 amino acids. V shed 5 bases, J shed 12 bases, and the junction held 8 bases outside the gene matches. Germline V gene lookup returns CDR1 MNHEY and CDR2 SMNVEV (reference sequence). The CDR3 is CASSNGLAGGRGQFF. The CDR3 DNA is TGTGCCAGCAGTAATGGACTAGCGGGAGGGCGAGGGCAGTTCTTC.

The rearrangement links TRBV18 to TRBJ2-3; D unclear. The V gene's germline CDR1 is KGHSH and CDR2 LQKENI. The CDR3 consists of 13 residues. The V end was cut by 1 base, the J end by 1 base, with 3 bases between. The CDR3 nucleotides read TGTGCCAGCTCACCACAAGGCACAGATACGCAGTATTTT. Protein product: CASSPQGTDTQYF.

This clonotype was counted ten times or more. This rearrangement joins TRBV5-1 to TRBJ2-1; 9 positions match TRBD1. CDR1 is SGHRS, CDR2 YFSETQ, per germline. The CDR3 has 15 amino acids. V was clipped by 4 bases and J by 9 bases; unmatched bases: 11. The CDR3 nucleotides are TGCGCCAGCAGCCCCGGGTCGGGACAGGGACTTGAGCAGTTCTTC. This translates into CASSPGSGQGLEQFF.

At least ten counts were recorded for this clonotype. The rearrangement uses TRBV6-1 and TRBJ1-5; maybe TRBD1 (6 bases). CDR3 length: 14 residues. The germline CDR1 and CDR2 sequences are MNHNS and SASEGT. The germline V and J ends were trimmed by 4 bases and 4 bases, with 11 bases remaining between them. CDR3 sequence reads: CASSAGHGNQPQHF. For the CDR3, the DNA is TGTGCCAGCAGTGCGGGACACGGGAATCAGCCCCAGCATTTT.

The CDR3 reads CASSGMLNSPLHF. In DNA, the CDR3 is TGTGCCAGCAGTGGAATGTTAAATTCACCCCTCCACTTT. The chain joins TRBV6-1 to TRBJ1-6; D uncertain. The CDR3 is 13 amino acids. Trimming stripped 4 bases from V and 7 bases from J, with 8 bases between. Germline assignment: CDR1 MNHNS and CDR2 SASEGT.

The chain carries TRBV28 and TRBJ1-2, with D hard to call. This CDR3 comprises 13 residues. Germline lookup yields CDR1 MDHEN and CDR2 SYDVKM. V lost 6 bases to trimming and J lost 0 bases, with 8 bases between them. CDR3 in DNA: TGTGCCAGCAGCGGGCCGACTAACTATGGCTACACCTTC. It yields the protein CASSGPTNYGYTF.

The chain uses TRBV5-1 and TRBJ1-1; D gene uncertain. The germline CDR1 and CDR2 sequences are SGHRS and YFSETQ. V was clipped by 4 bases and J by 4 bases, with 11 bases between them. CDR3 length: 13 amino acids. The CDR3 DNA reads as TGCGCCAGCAGCCCGCATTTCACCACTGAAGCTTTCTTT. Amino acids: CASSPHFTTEAFF.